This T cell receptor (beta chain) was sequenced during a study of OX40 agonist ivuxolimab in advanced cancers. Study details: Therapy given before enrollment (anti-PD-1, anti-PD-L1 or anti-CTLA-4) was allowed, and approximately 40% had some. General study results and limits: Relative to CD4+ cells, CD8+ T cells on average had more expanded clones. At doses 0.1 to 3.0 mg/kg, CD4+ and CD8+ clones expanded.

Here immunoSEQ multiplex PCR was the method, and the copy in TCRdb shows in-frame clones only, minus some. The sample records around 100,000 clones, 90% being singletons. Anyone with autoimmune disease history or systemic immunosuppression was excluded. Notes on this clone: Its antigen is not known.

CDR1 and CDR2 (germline): SQVTM, ANQGSEA. This CDR3 has 11 residues. V lost 8 bases and J lost 2, with 8 bases in between. The clonotype was recovered from an adult with an advanced solid tumor such as melanoma, head and neck, liver or kidney cancer. This rearrangement joins TRBV29-1 to TRBJ2-3; unclear D gene. The sample was CD4+ or CD8+ T cells sorted from blood, taken in a trial of the OX40 agonist ivuxolimab. CDR3 DNA: TGCAGCTTTGGTCACACAGATACGCAGTATTTT. Its protein is CSFGHTDTQYF.